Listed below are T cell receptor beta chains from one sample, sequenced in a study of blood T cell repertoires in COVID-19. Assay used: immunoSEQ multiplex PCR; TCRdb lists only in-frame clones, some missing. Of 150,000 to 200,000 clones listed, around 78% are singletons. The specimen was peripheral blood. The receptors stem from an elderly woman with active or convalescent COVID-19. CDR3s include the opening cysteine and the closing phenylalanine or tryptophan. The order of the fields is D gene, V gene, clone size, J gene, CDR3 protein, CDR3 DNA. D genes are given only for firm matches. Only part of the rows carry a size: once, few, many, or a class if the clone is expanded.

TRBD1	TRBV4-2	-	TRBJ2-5	CASSQDEGAGETQYF	TGTGCCAGCAGCCAAGATGAGGGGGCAGGGGAGACCCAGTACTTC
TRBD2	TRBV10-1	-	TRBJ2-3	CASSESTLAGGRDTQYF	TGCGCCAGCAGTGAGTCGACGCTAGCGGGGGGGCGGGATACGCAGTATTTT
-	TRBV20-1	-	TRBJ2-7	CSASGQGFTYEQYF	TGCAGTGCTAGTGGGCAGGGGTTTACCTACGAGCAGTACTTC
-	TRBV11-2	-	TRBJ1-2	CASSSDSGTSYGYTF	TGTGCCAGCAGCTCCGACTCCGGGACATCCTATGGCTACACCTTC
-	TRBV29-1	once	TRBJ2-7	CSVDGRGSSYEQYF	TGCAGCGTTGATGGGAGGGGGAGCTCCTACGAGCAGTACTTC
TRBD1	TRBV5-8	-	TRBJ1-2	CASSLVGLRDRGDGYTF	TGTGCCAGCAGCTTGGTTGGGCTACGGGACAGGGGGGACGGCTACACCTTC
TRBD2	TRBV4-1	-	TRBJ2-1	CASSQLGLAGVDEQFF	TGCGCCAGCAGCCAACTGGGACTAGCGGGGGTTGATGAGCAGTTCTTC
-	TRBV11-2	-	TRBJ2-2	CASSSSPGELFF	TGTGCCAGCAGCTCCTCCCCCGGGGAGCTGTTTTTT
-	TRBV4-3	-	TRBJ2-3	CASSQQGGSYYLSTDTQYF	TGCGCCAGCAGCCAACAGGGGGGTTCCTATTACCTTAGCACAGATACGCAGTATTTT
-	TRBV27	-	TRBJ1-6	CASSSFVGNNSPLHF	TGTGCCAGCAGTTCCTTTGTCGGGAATAATTCACCCCTCCACTTT
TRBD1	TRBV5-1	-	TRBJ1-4	CASSDRAGEKLFF	TGCGCCAGCAGCGACAGGGCTGGTGAAAAACTGTTTTTT
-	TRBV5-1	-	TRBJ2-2	CASSEFANTGELFF	TGCGCCAGCAGCGAGTTCGCGAACACCGGGGAGCTGTTTTTT
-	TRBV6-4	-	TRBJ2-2	CASSDGQGLLTGELFF	TGTGCCAGCAGTGACGGGCAGGGCCTCCTCACCGGGGAGCTGTTTTTT
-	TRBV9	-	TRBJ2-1	CASSVQGGNEQFF	TGTGCCAGCAGCGTCCAGGGTGGCAATGAGCAGTTCTTC
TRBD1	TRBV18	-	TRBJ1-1	CASSPFAGTGNTEAFF	TGTGCCAGCTCACCCTTTGCCGGGACAGGGAACACTGAAGCTTTCTTT
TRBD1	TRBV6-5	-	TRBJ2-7	CASREGQGRDEQYF	TGTGCCAGCAGAGAGGGACAGGGGAGGGACGAGCAGTACTTC
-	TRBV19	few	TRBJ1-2	CASRGPADYGYTF	TGTGCCAGTAGGGGCCCTGCAGACTATGGCTACACCTTC
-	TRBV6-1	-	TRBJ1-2	CASSEASKSGFGYTF	TGTGCCAGCAGTGAAGCCTCAAAGTCAGGGTTTGGCTACACCTTC
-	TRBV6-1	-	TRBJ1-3	CASSERSSGNTIYF	TGTGCCAGCAGTGAGAGGAGCTCTGGAAACACCATATATTTT
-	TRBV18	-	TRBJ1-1	CASSLDRTRSEAFF	TGTGCCAGCTCACTAGACAGGACCAGGTCTGAAGCTTTCTTT
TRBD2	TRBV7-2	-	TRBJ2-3	CASSLAGTSGEITDTQYF	TGTGCCAGCAGCTTAGCGGGGACTAGCGGGGAGATCACAGATACGCAGTATTTT
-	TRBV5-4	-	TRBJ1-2	CASSSPGTAGNYGYTF	TGTGCCAGCAGCTCCCCAGGCACTGCAGGGAACTATGGCTACACCTTC
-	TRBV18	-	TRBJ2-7	CASSRGTAYEQYF	TGTGCCAGCTCCAGGGGAACGGCCTACGAGCAGTACTTC
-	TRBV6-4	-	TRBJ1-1	CASSDSDSLNTEAFF	TGTGCCAGCAGTGACTCGGACAGTTTGAACACTGAAGCTTTCTTT
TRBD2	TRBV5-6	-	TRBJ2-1	CASRPAGGANEQFF	TGTGCCAGCAGACCAGCGGGGGGCGCCAATGAGCAGTTCTTC
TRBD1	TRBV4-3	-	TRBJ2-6	CASSQFGQGDYSGANVLTF	TGCGCCAGCAGCCAGTTCGGACAGGGTGATTACTCTGGGGCCAACGTCCTGACTTTC
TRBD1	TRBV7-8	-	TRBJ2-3	CASSLETGGHTQYF	TGTGCCAGCAGCTTAGAGACAGGGGGCCATACGCAGTATTTT
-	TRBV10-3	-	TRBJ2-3	CAISDGGNTQYF	TGTGCCATCAGTGACGGCGGGAATACGCAGTATTTT
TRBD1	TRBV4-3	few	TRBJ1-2	CASTADRAHYGYTF	TGCGCCAGCACCGCGGACAGGGCCCACTATGGCTACACCTTC
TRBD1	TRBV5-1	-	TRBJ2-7	CASSPPGQTYEQYF	TGCGCCAGCAGTCCGCCGGGACAGACCTACGAGCAGTACTTC
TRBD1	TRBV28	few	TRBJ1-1	CASSTQTGPKTEAFF	TGTGCCAGCAGTACCCAGACAGGGCCGAAGACTGAAGCTTTCTTT
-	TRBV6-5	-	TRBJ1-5	CASSYGGEGQPQHF	TGTGCCAGCAGTTACGGGGGGGAAGGTCAGCCCCAGCATTTT
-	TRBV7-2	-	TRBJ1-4	CASSDAGLANEKLFF	TGTGCCAGCAGCGATGCAGGCCTGGCGAATGAAAAACTGTTTTTT
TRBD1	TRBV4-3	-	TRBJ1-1	CASSQGTPSGGPLEAFF	TGCGCCAGCAGCCAAGGTACCCCCTCAGGGGGCCCTCTTGAAGCTTTCTTT
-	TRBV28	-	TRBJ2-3	CASTVRSGSSTDTQYF	TGTGCCAGCACTGTTCGTAGCGGATCTAGCACAGATACGCAGTATTTT
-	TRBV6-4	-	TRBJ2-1	CASSDSIDSPKIYNEQFF	TGTGCCAGCAGTGACTCGATCGATAGTCCTAAAATTTACAATGAGCAGTTCTTC
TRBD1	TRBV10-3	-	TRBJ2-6	CAISATGAGANVLTF	TGTGCCATCAGTGCGACAGGGGCCGGGGCCAACGTCCTGACTTTC
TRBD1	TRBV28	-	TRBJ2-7	CASSPGTGGPYEQYF	TGTGCCAGCAGCCCTGGGACAGGGGGCCCCTACGAGCAGTACTTC
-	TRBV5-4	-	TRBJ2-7	CASSLGGPRASYEQYF	TGTGCCAGCAGCTTGGGTGGTCCCAGGGCTTCCTACGAGCAGTACTTC
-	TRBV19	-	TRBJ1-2	CASRTTATTSNYGYTF	TGTGCCAGTAGGACTACAGCCACAACCTCTAACTATGGCTACACCTTC
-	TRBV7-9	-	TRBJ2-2	CAITGSTGELFF	TGTGCCATCACGGGGAGCACCGGGGAGCTGTTTTTT